This T cell receptor (beta chain) originates from a study of T cell responses to AZD1222 COVID-19 vaccine. Concerning this clone: Antigen unknown.

TCRdb's copy holds only in-frame clones and misses some; the assay was immunoSEQ multiplex PCR. The data contain more than 150,000 clones, 80% to 90% of them singletons. Overall study results and limits: Repertoires were obtained only post-peak T cell response. Recipients of AZD1222 seropositive at baseline numbered only 6 or 7. Donor demographics were predominantly white British with a female majority; clonal diversity may be underestimated.

Germline V gives CDR1 SQVTM, CDR2 ANQGSEA. Losses at the gene ends were 7 bases for V and 4 bases for J; bases not matched to a gene: 16. This CDR3 is 17 amino acids long. The rearrangement uses TRBV29-1 and TRBJ2-3; 11 bases fit TRBD2. The receptor's source is an adult in good health. This material consisted of peripheral blood, taken on day 0 of AZD1222 vaccination. DNA for the CDR3: TGCAGCGGCGCCGGGACTAGCGGAACCTCGCGCGCAGATACGCAGTATTTT. Amino acids: CSGAGTSGTSRADTQYF.